This TCR beta chain was documented in a study of CD8+CD57+ T cells in acquired aplastic anemia. General study points: Patients and controls were not found to differ significantly in CD8+ Simpson's diversity. The number of CD8+ CDR3 sequences shared by patients and controls was twenty-nine.

The study profiled TCR beta VDJ and CDR3 using genomic DNA as template. TCRdb passed the reads through MiXCR, listing each CDR3 protein once. The sample consists of about 190,000 distinct CDR3 sequences, roughly 56% of them appearing once. V was trimmed by 3 bases and J by 0 bases, leaving 6 bases between them. This CDR3 contains 13 residues. CDR1 and CDR2 (germline): SNHLY, FYNNEI. This clonotype came up many times. Antigen: not known. The genes are TRBV2 and TRBJ2-7; no definite D call. The sequenced material came from sorted CD4+, CD8+, or CD8+CD57+ T cells (not recorded which) from PBMCs. This receptor was taken from a human donor in good health, serving as a control. The CDR3 reads CASSEDGSYEQYF. Written as DNA, the CDR3 is TGTGCCAGCAGTGAGGACGGCTCCTACGAGCAGTACTTC.